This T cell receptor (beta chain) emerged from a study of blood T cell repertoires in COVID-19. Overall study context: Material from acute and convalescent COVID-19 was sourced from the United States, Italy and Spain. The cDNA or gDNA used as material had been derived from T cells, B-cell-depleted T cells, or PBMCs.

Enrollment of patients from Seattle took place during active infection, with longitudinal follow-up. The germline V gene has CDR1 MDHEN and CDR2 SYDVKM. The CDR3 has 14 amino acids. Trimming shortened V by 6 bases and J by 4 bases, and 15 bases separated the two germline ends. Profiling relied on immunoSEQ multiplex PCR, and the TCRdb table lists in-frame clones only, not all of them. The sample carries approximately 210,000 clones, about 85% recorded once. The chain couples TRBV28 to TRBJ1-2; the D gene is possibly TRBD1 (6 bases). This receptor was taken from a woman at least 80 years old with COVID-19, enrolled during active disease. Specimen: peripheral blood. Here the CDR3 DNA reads TGTGCCAGCAGCGAAACCGGGACACCCTATGGCTACACCTTC. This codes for CASSETGTPYGYTF.